Given below is one T cell receptor (beta chain) in context. The CDR3 length is 14 residues. V dropped 6 bases and J dropped 3 bases, with 12 bases sitting between them. Per the germline V gene, CDR1 is MDHEN and CDR2 is SYDVKM. This specimen comes from a study of T-cell memory formation after mild COVID-19. TCRdb re-called the 5' RACE reads with MiXCR, one entry per CDR3 protein. The sample contains 300,000 or so distinct CDR3 sequences, more than 15% of which appear only once. The gene calls are TRBV28 and TRBJ1-5; D not resolved. The receptor was isolated from a young man who had mild COVID-19 (a few samples of this study predate the infection). Cell type and time point are not known. Sequencing was performed on PBMCs or a T cell subset sorted from them (not recorded which). The CDR3 is CASSERRINQPQHF. DNA for the CDR3: TGTGCCAGCAGCGAAAGACGGATCAATCAGCCCCAGCATTTT.